This entry lists 28 T cell receptor beta chains sequenced from one sample in a study of T-cell memory formation after mild COVID-19. TCRdb analysed the 5' RACE reads with MiXCR anew, one entry per CDR3 protein. The sample lists more than 35,000 distinct CDR3 sequences, 8.5% to 10% occurring once. The sequencing sample was made of PBMCs or a T cell subset sorted from them (not recorded which). Receptors originate from an adult woman who had mild COVID-19 (a few samples of this study predate the infection). Cell type and time point are not known.

Only a few counts were recorded for this clonotype. The chain has TRBV6-5 and TRBJ1-6; tentative D call: TRBD1 (6 bases). The CDR3 spans 13 residues. V lost 8 bases and J lost 10, with 15 bases in between. The germline gives CDR1 MNHEY, CDR2 SVGAGI. The CDR3 sequence is CASFQGSGSPLHF. In nucleotides, the CDR3 is TGTGCCAGCTTCCAGGGGTCGGGGTCACCCCTCCACTTT.

This clonotype showed up many times. The V call is TRBV5-1, the J call TRBJ1-1, with TRBD1 matching over 8 bases. The germline V gene encodes CDR1 SGHRS and CDR2 YFSETQ. The junction had 5 bases not matched to a gene; V was cut back by 0 bases and J by 7 bases. The CDR3 has 14 residues. CDR3 sequence: CASSLDRTGNEAFF. Here the CDR3 DNA reads TGCGCCAGCAGCTTGGACCGGACAGGGAATGAAGCTTTCTTT.

This clonotype has more than one count but fewer than ten. This sequence joins TRBV21-1 and TRBJ2-1; the table's D call TRBD2 went unverified against the DNA. TRBV21-1 is assigned pseudogene status. There are 15 residues in the CDR3. CDR3 protein: CASSDRASGYNEQFF. Here the CDR3 DNA reads TGTGCCAGCAGCGACCGCGCTAGCGGATACAATGAGCAGTTCTTC.

This clonotype was detected ten times or more. The chain uses TRBV5-1 and TRBJ2-3; D unclear. CDR3 length: 17 amino acids. Per germline, CDR1 SGHRS and CDR2 YFSETQ. V was pared by 0 bases and J by 2 bases, with 16 bases between. CDR3 region: CASSLAFSGGSTDTQYF. The DNA of the CDR3 is TGCGCCAGCAGCTTGGCATTCTCTGGTGGATCCACAGATACGCAGTATTTT.

This clonotype was observed at least ten times. J is TRBJ2-1 and V is TRBV7-7; TRBD2 matches at 8 bases. CDR3 length equals 15 residues. CDR1 and CDR2 from the germline V gene are SSHAT and FNYEAQ (reference sequence). With V trimmed by 2 bases and J by 2 bases, 2 bases remained unmatched. CDR3 sequence reads: CASSLLAGPYNEQFF. CDR3 in DNA: TGTGCCAGCAGCTTACTAGCGGGCCCCTACAATGAGCAGTTCTTC.

The J gene is TRBJ1-1, the V gene TRBV5-1; maybe TRBD1 (5 bases). The CDR3 totals 15 residues. The germline V gene encodes CDR1 SGHRS and CDR2 YFSETQ. Trimming cost V 0 bases and J 5 bases, with 14 bases left between them. CDR3 loop: CASSLETGTLTEAFF. CDR3 sequence (DNA): TGCGCCAGCAGCTTGGAGACCGGGACGTTGACTGAAGCTTTCTTT.

Many counts were recorded for this clonotype. The chain employs TRBV7-3 and TRBJ1-1; a weak D match, TRBD1 (6 bases). Per germline, CDR1 SGHTA and CDR2 FQGTGA. V gave up 3 bases and J gave up 7 bases, with 12 bases separating them. The CDR3 runs to 13 residues. CDR3 residues: CASSFSRGGEAFF. CDR3 in DNA: TGTGCCAGCAGCTTCTCCAGGGGAGGTGAAGCTTTCTTT.

This clonotype has ten or more counts. This chain joins TRBV29-1 and TRBJ2-7; D tentatively fits TRBD1 or TRBD2 (5 bases each). Germline V lookup: CDR1 SQVTM, CDR2 ANQGSEA. Trimming cost V 3 bases and J 6 bases, with 9 bases left between them. The CDR3 spans 11 residues. CDR3: CSVDLGGEQYF. In nucleotides, the CDR3 is TGCAGCGTTGATCTTGGGGGCGAGCAGTACTTC.

This clonotype was observed many times. J is TRBJ2-3 and V is TRBV7-2; D is ambiguous. This CDR3 comprises 14 residues. Per the germline V gene, CDR1 is SGHTA and CDR2 is FQGNSA. Trimming removed 1 base from V and 2 bases from J, with 7 bases in between. This CDR3 is CASSLEGHTDTQYF. Here the CDR3 DNA reads TGTGCCAGCAGCTTAGAGGGCCACACAGATACGCAGTATTTT.

Many counts were recorded for this clonotype. V is TRBV12-3 or TRBV12-4 and J is TRBJ2-3, with a weak D call TRBD1 (5 bases). The CDR3 has 15 amino acids. V lost 10 bases and J lost 4, with 21 bases in between. CDR3 loop: CATRQSGKGSDTQYF. Written as DNA, the CDR3 is TGTGCCACCCGACAGAGTGGTAAAGGCTCAGATACGCAGTATTTT.

The rearrangement joins TRBV6-2 or TRBV6-3 to TRBJ2-1; 11 nucleotides agree with TRBD2. Germline lookup yields CDR1 MNHEY and CDR2 SVGEGT. J was trimmed by 6 bases and V by 0 bases; bases with no gene match: 7. There are 17 residues in the CDR3. CDR3 in amino acids: CASSYSRTSGSINEQFF. For the CDR3, the DNA is TGTGCCAGCAGTTACTCGAGAACTAGCGGGAGTATCAATGAGCAGTTCTTC.

As to this clonotype: The junction departs from the called germline gene at one end, perhaps through a read error. The V and J genes are TRBV7-6 and TRBJ2-2; D may be TRBD2 (5 bases). The CDR3 is 15 amino acids. CDR1 is SGHVS and CDR2 is FNYEAQ in the germline V gene. The CDR3 is CASVLGSGNTGELIF. The CDR3 DNA is TGTGCCAGCGTGCTGGGTTCTGGGAACACCGGGGAGCTGATTTTT.

The chain employs TRBV27 and TRBJ2-7; D gene unclear. This CDR3 is built from 13 residues. Deletions cut 5 bases from V and 1 base from J, with 9 bases between. Germline lookup yields CDR1 MNHEY and CDR2 SMNVEV (reference sequence). The CDR3, as DNA: TGTGCCAGCAGTCACGGGCCATCCTACGAGCAGTACGTC. Its translation is CASSHGPSYEQYV.

The CDR3 DNA sequence: TGTGCCAGCAGCTTAGCCGCGCTGTATGGCTACACCTTC. It yields the protein CASSLAALYGYTF. This chain links TRBV7-8 with TRBJ1-2; D not resolved. The V and J ends lost 0 bases and 5 bases respectively, with 7 bases between them. Per the germline V gene, CDR1 is SGHVS and CDR2 is FQNEAQ. This CDR3 spans 13 amino acids.

Many counts were recorded for this clonotype. The V and J genes are TRBV7-2 and TRBJ2-3; maybe TRBD2 (6 bases). Looked up from germline, CDR1 is SGHTA and CDR2 is FQGNSA. The V end lost 7 bases, the J end lost 0 bases, and 14 bases lay between the germline ends. This CDR3 has 15 residues. The CDR3 DNA sequence: TGTGCCAGCACCCGTCGAAGCGGGAGCACAGATACGCAGTATTTT. Translated, it gives CASTRRSGSTDTQYF. Using reference TRBV7-2 and TRBJ2-3 for the parts outside the CDR3, the full variable domain is GAGVSQSPSNKVTEKGKDVELRCDPISGHTALYWYRQSLGQGLEFLIYFQGNSAPDKSGLPSDRFSAERTGGSVSTLTIQRTQQEDSAVYLCASTRRSGSTDTQYFGPGTRLTVL.

This clonotype occurred a few times. The J gene is TRBJ1-3, the V gene TRBV19; a weak D match, TRBD1 (5 bases). The V gene lost 11 bases and the J gene lost 1 base, with 18 bases spanning the gap. In germline, CDR1 is LNHDA, CDR2 SQIVND (reference sequence). This CDR3 spans 15 amino acids. The CDR3 sequence is CAARGGTSSGNTIYF. DNA of the CDR3: TGTGCCGCCCGAGGAGGGACGTCGTCTGGAAACACCATATATTTT.

The table lists this clonotype with many counts. CDR3 region: CSARDREAGEQYF. CDR3 DNA sequence: TGCAGTGCTCGGGACAGGGAAGCAGGCGAGCAGTACTTC. This sequence joins TRBV20-1 and TRBJ2-7; 9 nucleotides line up with TRBD1. There are 13 residues in the CDR3. Germline lookup yields CDR1 DFQATT and CDR2 SNEGSKA (reference sequence). V was pared by 5 bases and J by 6 bases, with 8 bases of the junction left unmatched.

In this sample, this clonotype turned up a few times. The chain carries TRBV6-1 and TRBJ1-2; 7 nucleotides align to TRBD1. This CDR3 comprises 15 residues. V was pared by 5 bases and J by 7 bases, with 13 bases of the junction left unmatched. CDR1 is MNHNS and CDR2 is SASEGT in the germline V gene. The CDR3 coding sequence is TGTGCCAGCAGTCCGGAAGTCGCAGGGGGAGGTGGCTACACCTTC. This translates into CASSPEVAGGGGYTF.

This clonotype was counted between two and nine times. The V and J genes are TRBV7-2 and TRBJ2-3; D call uncertain. In germline, CDR1 is SGHTA, CDR2 FQGNSA. This CDR3 comprises 13 residues. The germline V and J ends were trimmed by 1 base and 2 bases, with 4 bases remaining between them. CDR3 nucleotide sequence: TGTGCCAGCAGCTTAGGTGTCACAGATACGCAGTATTTT. Its translation: CASSLGVTDTQYF.

This rearrangement joins TRBV19 to TRBJ1-1; a possible D gene is TRBD1 (5 bases). Germline V gene lookup returns CDR1 LNHDA and CDR2 SQIVND (reference sequence). Trimming shortened V by 4 bases and J by 4 bases, and 16 bases separated the two germline ends. CDR3 length: 15 residues. CDR3 loop: CASSRGLLGLTEAFF. The CDR3 coding sequence is TGTGCCAGTAGTAGGGGACTGCTAGGACTCACTGAAGCTTTCTTT.

A few counts support this clonotype. The chain carries TRBV3-1 and TRBJ1-4; no definite D call. V lost 4 bases and J 8 bases, leaving 14 bases between the germline ends. The CDR3 extends over 14 amino acids. Germline-derived CDR1 and CDR2 are LGHDT and YNNKEL (reference sequence). CDR3 bases: TGTGCCAGCAGCCTCATGGGGTCAGAAGAAAAACTGTTTTTT. Translation gives CASSLMGSEEKLFF.

This clonotype was detected many times. V gene TRBV6-1 combines with J gene TRBJ2-3; the D gene is possibly TRBD1 (6 bases). Germline loops: CDR1 MNHNS, CDR2 SASEGT. The V and J ends lost 6 bases and 3 bases respectively, with 13 bases between them. The CDR3 is 14 amino acids. The CDR3 protein is CASRTGGKTDTQYF. In DNA, the CDR3 is TGTGCCAGCAGGACAGGAGGAAAGACAGATACGCAGTATTTT.

The rearrangement links TRBV11-2 to TRBJ1-4; 7 bases are a match to TRBD1. V shed 2 bases, J shed 7 bases, and the junction held 10 bases outside the gene matches. The germline V gene has CDR1 SGHAT and CDR2 FQNNGV. The CDR3 has 16 residues. CDR3 residues: CASSLNTGEGSEKLFF. In DNA, the CDR3 is TGTGCCAGCAGCTTAAACACAGGGGAAGGAAGTGAAAAACTGTTTTTT.

This clonotype was detected many times. The rearrangement joins TRBV29-1 to TRBJ2-3, with 11 bases aligning to TRBD2. From germline, CDR1 is SQVTM and CDR2 ANQGSEA. J lost 6 bases, V lost 4 bases, and 3 bases had no gene match. The CDR3 has 13 residues. Written as DNA, the CDR3 is TGCAGCGTTGCACTAGCGGGAGTGGATACGCAGTATTTT. Translated, it gives CSVALAGVDTQYF.

The sample holds a few counts of this clonotype. The genes are TRBV20-1 and TRBJ2-7, with TRBD1 matching over 9 bases. V dropped 6 bases and J dropped 3; count of bases not matched to a gene: 6. In germline, CDR1 is DFQATT, CDR2 SNEGSKA (reference sequence). This CDR3 contains 13 residues. The CDR3 bases are TGCAGTGCCGCCCCGGGACAGGGCTACGAGCAGTACTTC. This gives the protein CSAAPGQGYEQYF.

This clonotype showed up just a few times. This chain uses TRBV12-3 or TRBV12-4 with TRBJ1-1; a weak D match, TRBD1 (5 bases). The CDR3 is 13 amino acids. V lost 3 bases to trimming and J lost 4 bases, with 9 bases between them. For the CDR3, the DNA is TGTGCCAGCAGTTTCCAGGGAGGCACTGAAGCTTTCTTT. Its protein product is CASSFQGGTEAFF.

The chain recombines TRBV20-1 with TRBJ2-3; 8 bases line up with TRBD2. J lost 4 bases, V lost 2 bases, and 5 bases had no gene match. This CDR3 has 14 amino acids. In germline, CDR1 is DFQATT, CDR2 SNEGSKA (reference sequence). The CDR3 DNA reads TGCAGTGCTAGAACGGCGGGAGGCTCAGATACGCAGTATTTT. Residues: CSARTAGGSDTQYF.

This chain connects TRBV7-9 to TRBJ1-6; TRBD1 is a possible D gene (5 bases). This CDR3 contains 14 residues. CDR1 and CDR2 (germline): SEHNR, FQNEAQ (reference sequence). Trimming left V 3 bases short and J 7 bases short, with 10 bases between. The CDR3 spells CASSFEDTNSPLHF. CDR3 DNA: TGTGCCAGCAGCTTTGAGGACACCAATTCACCCCTCCACTTT. Full variable domain (missing parts from reference TRBV7-9 and TRBJ1-6): DTGVSQNPRHKITKRGQNVTFRCDPISEHNRLYWYRQTLGQGPEFLTYFQNEAQLEKSRLLSDRFSAERPKGSFSTLEIQRTEQGDSAMYLCASSFEDTNSPLHFGNGTRLTVT.